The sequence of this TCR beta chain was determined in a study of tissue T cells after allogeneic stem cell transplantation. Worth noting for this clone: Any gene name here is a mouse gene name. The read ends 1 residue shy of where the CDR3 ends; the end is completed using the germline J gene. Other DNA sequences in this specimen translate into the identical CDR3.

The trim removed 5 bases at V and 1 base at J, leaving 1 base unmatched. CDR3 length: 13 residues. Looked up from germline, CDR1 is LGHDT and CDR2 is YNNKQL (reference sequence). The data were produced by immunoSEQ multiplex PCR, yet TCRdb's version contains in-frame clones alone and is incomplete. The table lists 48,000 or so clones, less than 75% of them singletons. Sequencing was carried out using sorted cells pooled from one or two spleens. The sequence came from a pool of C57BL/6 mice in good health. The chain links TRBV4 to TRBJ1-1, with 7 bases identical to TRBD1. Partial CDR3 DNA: TGTGCCAGCAGCCGACAGGGAAACACAGAAGTCTTC. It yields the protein CASSRQGNTEVF. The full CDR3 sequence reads CASSRQGNTEVFF.